The rows below give T cell receptor beta chains drawn from one sample of a study of T cells in Graves' hyperthyroidism and ophthalmopathy. TCRdb independently ran MiXCR on the multiplex PCR reads; one entry per CDR3 protein. Among about 290,000 distinct CDR3 sequences, about 14% were seen once, and the ten largest hold almost 8%. The sequenced sample was blood. Receptors originate from a woman between 25 and 40 years old with Graves' hyperthyroidism that later progressed to Graves' ophthalmopathy. Each CDR3 is given with its conserved first and last residue. Fields, in order: V gene, J gene, clone size, D gene, CDR3 protein, CDR3 DNA. A D gene is named only where the DNA matches it firmly. The listing skips clone size in some rows; elsewhere it reads once, few, many or a size class.

v_call: TRBV19; j_call: TRBJ2-7; clone_size: few; d_call: TRBD2; cdr3_aa: CATSGTTTYEQYF; cdr3_nt: TGTGCCACCTCGGGGACTACAACCTACGAGCAGTACTTC
v_call: TRBV28; j_call: TRBJ2-1; clone_size: -; d_call: TRBD2; cdr3_aa: CASTLHSGTYNEQFF; cdr3_nt: TGTGCCAGCACACTCCACAGCGGGACCTACAATGAGCAGTTCTTC
v_call: TRBV12-3/TRBV12-4; j_call: TRBJ2-7; clone_size: many; d_call: -; cdr3_aa: CASTKNGGTREQYF; cdr3_nt: TGTGCCAGCACCAAAAATGGGGGCACTAGGGAGCAGTACTTC
v_call: TRBV6-1; j_call: TRBJ1-1; clone_size: many; d_call: -; cdr3_aa: CASTRTAMNTEAFF; cdr3_nt: TGTGCCAGCACCAGGACGGCCATGAACACTGAAGCTTTCTTT
v_call: TRBV7-9; j_call: TRBJ2-7; clone_size: many; d_call: TRBD1; cdr3_aa: CASSLGTGEQYF; cdr3_nt: TGTGCCAGCAGCTTAGGGACAGGCGAGCAGTACTTC
v_call: TRBV7-8; j_call: TRBJ1-4; clone_size: many; d_call: -; cdr3_aa: CASSPNRIGDEKLFF; cdr3_nt: TGTGCCAGCAGCCCCAACAGGATTGGTGATGAAAAACTGTTTTTT
v_call: TRBV6-2/TRBV6-3; j_call: TRBJ2-1; clone_size: many; d_call: -; cdr3_aa: CAIGPTRLNNEQFF; cdr3_nt: TGTGCCATCGGACCTACAAGGTTAAACAATGAGCAGTTCTTC
v_call: TRBV18; j_call: TRBJ2-7; clone_size: many; d_call: TRBD1; cdr3_aa: CASSPPGQGAQGNEQYF; cdr3_nt: TGTGCCAGCTCGCCACCGGGACAGGGGGCTCAGGGGAACGAGCAGTACTTC
v_call: TRBV30; j_call: TRBJ2-7; clone_size: many; d_call: TRBD2; cdr3_aa: CAWSRSGRAGEQYF; cdr3_nt: TGTGCCTGGAGTCGGAGCGGGAGGGCGGGGGAGCAGTACTTC
v_call: TRBV20-1; j_call: TRBJ2-4; clone_size: few; d_call: TRBD2; cdr3_aa: CSALGTSAKNIQYF; cdr3_nt: TGCAGTGCTCTGGGGACTAGCGCCAAAAACATTCAGTACTTC
v_call: TRBV29-1; j_call: TRBJ2-3; clone_size: many; d_call: -; cdr3_aa: CSAPDQREADTQYF; cdr3_nt: TGCAGCGCCCCGGACCAGCGCGAAGCAGATACGCAGTATTTT
v_call: TRBV11-2; j_call: TRBJ1-3; clone_size: many; d_call: -; cdr3_aa: CASSPWTDLIGNTIYF; cdr3_nt: TGTGCCAGCAGCCCGTGGACGGATCTAATCGGAAACACCATATATTTT
v_call: TRBV10-3; j_call: TRBJ2-1; clone_size: few; d_call: TRBD2; cdr3_aa: CAISEREGLNEQFF; cdr3_nt: TGTGCCATCAGTGAGCGGGAGGGCCTCAATGAGCAGTTCTTC
v_call: TRBV7-3; j_call: TRBJ2-1; clone_size: many; d_call: -; cdr3_aa: CASSLIDYNEQFF; cdr3_nt: TGTGCCAGCAGCTTAATTGACTACAATGAGCAGTTCTTC
v_call: TRBV4-2; j_call: TRBJ2-1; clone_size: -; d_call: -; cdr3_aa: CASSQDPQETQGEVEQFF; cdr3_nt: TGTGCCAGCAGCCAAGACCCCCAAGAGACCCAGGGAGAGGTCGAGCAGTTCTTC
v_call: TRBV27; j_call: TRBJ2-6; clone_size: many; d_call: TRBD1; cdr3_aa: CASRGTASGANVLTF; cdr3_nt: TGTGCCAGCAGAGGGACAGCTTCTGGGGCCAACGTCCTGACTTTC
v_call: TRBV7-9; j_call: TRBJ1-4; clone_size: -; d_call: -; cdr3_aa: CASSPGGPDENEKLFF; cdr3_nt: TGTGCCAGCAGCCCTGGGGGCCCCGACGAGAATGAAAAACTGTTTTTT